Following are 25 T cell receptor beta chains from one sample sequenced in a study of cytomegalovirus exposure and HLA in healthy donors. 60 Vbeta and 13 Jbeta primers were used in PCR. Repertoires were generated with immunoSEQ multiplex PCR, while TCRdb's copy carries only in-frame clones and drops some. Of roughly 230,000 clones in the sample, roughly 78% were seen once. Sequencing was performed on PBMCs. Receptor source: a boy aged 5 to 17 in good health and CMV-seronegative.

The chain employs TRBV5-1 and TRBJ2-7; 11 positions match TRBD2. V trimming: 3 bases; J trimming: 1 base; junction bases outside the gene matches: 6. The CDR3 has 16 amino acids. The germline gives CDR1 SGHRS, CDR2 YFSETQ. DNA of the CDR3: TGCGCCAGCAGCTCACTGTTAGCGGGAGGGTCCTACGAGCAGTACTTC. This gives the protein CASSSLLAGGSYEQYF.

This clone was detected only a few times. This chain links TRBV15 with TRBJ1-1, with a weak D call TRBD1 (5 bases). The CDR3 has 14 residues. The V gene's germline CDR1 is LNHNV and CDR2 YYDKDF (reference sequence). Trimming took off 1 base at V and 3 bases at J, with 9 bases between the two ends. The CDR3 sequence is CATSRVRQYTEAFF. The CDR3 DNA is TGTGCCACCAGCAGAGTTAGACAGTACACTGAAGCTTTCTTT.

This clone was picked up a small number of times. V is TRBV27 and J is TRBJ1-5; 7 bases fit TRBD1. The CDR3 is 14 residues long. V lost 0 bases, J lost 5 bases, and 1 base stayed unmatched. Per germline, CDR1 MNHEY and CDR2 SMNVEV (reference sequence). CDR3 protein: CASSLSDRYQPQHF. DNA for the CDR3: TGTGCCAGCAGTTTATCGGACAGGTATCAGCCCCAGCATTTT.

The rearrangement joins TRBV27 to TRBJ2-5; D gene uncertain. Trimming removed 4 bases at V and 5 bases at J, with 8 bases between. From germline, CDR1 is MNHEY and CDR2 SMNVEV (reference sequence). The CDR3 length is 12 residues. The CDR3 nucleotides are TGTGCCAGCAGTTCCACCGGGGAGACCCAGTACTTC. Protein: CASSSTGETQYF.

This sequence joins TRBV16 and TRBJ2-4, with D perhaps matching TRBD1 (6 bases). The germline gives CDR1 KGHSY, CDR2 FQNENV. The V end was cut by 4 bases, the J end by 3 bases, with 19 bases between. The CDR3 contains 17 residues. CDR3: CASSPPPQGYNKNIQYF. The DNA for the CDR3 is TGTGCCAGCAGCCCTCCCCCACAGGGATATAACAAAAACATTCAGTACTTC.

The chain uses TRBV10-3 and TRBJ1-5; 10 positions agree with TRBD1. J was trimmed by 6 bases and V by 10 bases; bases with no gene match: 6. Germline V gene data show CDR1 as ENHRY and CDR2 as SYGVKD. CDR3 size: 13 residues. The CDR3 DNA reads as TGTGCCACGGGACAGGGGAGTAGTCAGCCCCAGCATTTT. Amino acids: CATGQGSSQPQHF.

The chain recombines TRBV2 with TRBJ2-7; no reliable D call. The germline V and J ends were trimmed by 4 bases and 5 bases, with 6 bases remaining between them. The germline V gene encodes CDR1 SNHLY and CDR2 FYNNEI. The CDR3 loop spans 11 amino acids. The CDR3 spells CASSARDEQYF. The CDR3 DNA reads TGTGCCAGCAGTGCGAGAGACGAGCAGTACTTC.

This chain uses TRBV30 with TRBJ1-2; TRBD1 matches 9 bases. CDR1 is GTSNPN and CDR2 is SVGIG in the germline V gene (reference sequence). V trimming: 4 bases; J trimming: 13 bases; junction bases outside the gene matches: 16. This CDR3 is built from 14 residues. The CDR3 here is CAWIPPGQGRRGTF. CDR3 DNA sequence: TGTGCCTGGATCCCTCCGGGACAGGGACGTCGCGGCACCTTC.

This chain uses TRBV30 with TRBJ1-4; D call uncertain. Trimming pared 2 bases from V and 0 bases from J, leaving 7 bases between. This CDR3 is built from 14 residues. The germline gives CDR1 GTSNPN, CDR2 SVGIG (reference sequence). CDR3 nucleotides: TGTGCCTGGAGTTACAAGTCAACTAATGAAAAACTGTTTTTT. It specifies CAWSYKSTNEKLFF.

The rearrangement links TRBV6-5 to TRBJ1-2; weak D call: TRBD1 (6 bases). The CDR3 contains 14 residues. The V end was cut by 6 bases, the J end by 3 bases, with 14 bases between. The germline V gene has CDR1 MNHEY and CDR2 SVGAGI. The CDR3 sequence: CASRGNRVDYGYTF. The CDR3 nucleotides read TGTGCCAGCAGAGGAAACAGGGTAGACTATGGCTACACCTTC.

J is TRBJ2-2 and V is TRBV6-6, with D hard to call. The CDR3 loop spans 11 amino acids. Germline-derived CDR1 and CDR2 are MNHNY and SVGAGI (reference sequence). V was cut by 7 bases and J by 8 bases, with 8 bases left in between. The chain's CDR3 is CASTVTGELFF. CDR3 nucleotide sequence: TGTGCCAGCACCGTCACTGGGGAGCTGTTTTTT.

The J gene is TRBJ2-5, the V gene TRBV11-2, with 7 bases fitting TRBD2. CDR1 and CDR2 from the germline V gene are SGHAT and FQNNGV. The length of the CDR3 is 16 residues. The junction had 6 bases not matched to a gene; V was cut back by 0 bases and J by 2 bases. CDR3 sequence (DNA): TGTGCCAGCAGCTTAGATGCGGGGGTGGGGCAAGAGACCCAGTACTTC. Translated, it gives CASSLDAGVGQETQYF.

The gene calls are TRBV30 and TRBJ2-7, with D maybe TRBD2 (5 bases). V was clipped by 3 bases and J by 2 bases, with 11 bases between them. The V gene's germline CDR1 is GTSNPN and CDR2 SVGIG (reference sequence). The CDR3 has 13 residues. CDR3 nucleotides: TGTGCCTGGAGCCCCGGGAACCCCTACGAGCAGTACTTC. Translation: CAWSPGNPYEQYF.

The chain links TRBV10-1 to TRBJ2-1; D possibly corresponds to TRBD2 (6 bases). Between the trimmed V and J ends, which lost 4 bases and 4 bases, there was a span of 14 bases. CDR3 length equals 15 residues. CDR1 is WNHNN and CDR2 is SYGVQD in the germline V gene (reference sequence). The DNA for the CDR3 is TGCGCCAGCAGTGGGACTATTGGGGGTTACAATGAGCAGTTCTTC. Amino acid sequence: CASSGTIGGYNEQFF.

This chain links TRBV11-2 with TRBJ1-1; D call uncertain. Trimming removed 1 base from V and 6 bases from J, with 9 bases in between. Looked up from germline, CDR1 is SGHAT and CDR2 is FQNNGV. This CDR3 has 13 residues. The CDR3 DNA follows: TGTGCCAGCAGCTTAGGGGCAGCTTCTGAAGCTTTCTTT. Translating gives CASSLGAASEAFF.

The chain carries TRBV4-1 and TRBJ2-1; TRBD2 agrees at 12 bases. CDR1 is MGHRA, CDR2 YSYEKL, per germline. The junction had 9 bases not matched to a gene; V was cut back by 4 bases and J by 2 bases. This CDR3 contains 18 residues. CDR3 region: CASSRGRASGGAYNEQFF. The CDR3 coding sequence is TGCGCCAGCAGCCGCGGGAGGGCTAGCGGGGGGGCCTACAATGAGCAGTTCTTC.

V is TRBV4-1 and J is TRBJ1-1; D gene ambiguous. The germline V and J ends were trimmed by 0 bases and 6 bases, with 11 bases remaining between them. Germline loops: CDR1 MGHRA, CDR2 YSYEKL. The CDR3 totals 14 residues. The CDR3 sequence is CASSQDMGIPEAFF. CDR3 nucleotide sequence: TGCGCCAGCAGCCAAGATATGGGCATCCCTGAAGCTTTCTTT.

This clone came up once. This chain uses TRBV6-5 with TRBJ1-1; a possible D gene is TRBD1 (5 bases). V was cut by 2 bases and J by 1 base, with 5 bases left in between. The CDR3 spans 13 residues. Per germline, CDR1 MNHEY and CDR2 SVGAGI. The CDR3 region has the DNA TGTGCCAGCAGTTACGACAGGAACACTGAAGCTTTCTTT. Its protein product is CASSYDRNTEAFF.

The V and J genes are TRBV11-2 and TRBJ2-1; 10 positions agree with TRBD2. With 1 base clipped from V and 5 bases from J, the junction kept 2 bases outside the gene matches. The length of the CDR3 is 15 residues. Per germline, CDR1 SGHAT and CDR2 FQNNGV. The CDR3 spells CASSLAAGGHNEQFF. The DNA of the CDR3 is TGTGCCAGCAGCTTAGCAGCGGGGGGGCACAATGAGCAGTTCTTC.

The chain joins TRBV2 to TRBJ2-1; TRBD2 matches at 9 bases. Germline V CDR1 and CDR2: SNHLY, FYNNEI. V was pared by 6 bases and J by 7 bases, with 4 bases of the junction left unmatched. The CDR3 loop spans 13 amino acids. CDR3 residues: CASSAGLANEQFF. The CDR3 coding sequence is TGTGCCAGCAGCGCCGGACTAGCGAATGAGCAGTTCTTC.

This sequence joins TRBV6-5 and TRBJ2-5; 7 bases agree with TRBD1. This CDR3 has 14 amino acids. With V trimmed by 6 bases and J by 1 base, 5 bases remained unmatched. CDR1 and CDR2 from the germline V gene are MNHEY and SVGAGI. CDR3 DNA sequence: TGTGCCAGCAGCCCGACAGGGCTCCAAGAGACCCAGTACTTC. It yields the protein CASSPTGLQETQYF.

This clone is a singleton in its sample. Here the CDR3 reads CASSYRGSRQPQHF. In DNA form, the CDR3 reads TGTGCCAGCAGTTACAGGGGGTCGAGACAGCCCCAGCATTTT. The rearrangement joins TRBV6-5 to TRBJ1-5; tentatively, D is TRBD1 (6 bases). The ends were cut back, 2 bases at V and 7 bases at J, with 12 bases in the middle. The CDR3 is 14 amino acids. CDR1 is MNHEY and CDR2 is SVGAGI in the germline V gene.

The chain recombines TRBV10-1 with TRBJ1-1; weak D call: TRBD1 (6 bases). Germline V lookup: CDR1 WNHNN, CDR2 SYGVQD (reference sequence). This CDR3 has 13 amino acids. V was trimmed by 5 bases and J by 5 bases, leaving 12 bases between them. The CDR3 spells CASSPDSATEAFF. In nucleotides, the CDR3 is TGCGCCAGCAGTCCGGACAGCGCAACTGAAGCTTTCTTT.

This clone was counted once. CDR3 nucleotides: TGTGCCAGCAGCCTTATAGCGGGAGGGGTCTACGAGCAGTACTTC. This sequence encodes CASSLIAGGVYEQYF. The chain employs TRBV11-3 and TRBJ2-7, with 11 bases identical to TRBD2. CDR1 and CDR2 from the germline V gene are SGHNT and YENEEA. The length of the CDR3 is 15 residues. Trimming cost V 5 bases and J 3 bases; bases outside gene matches: 6.

This clone showed up just once. The germline gene is not matched at one end of the junction; a read error may be the cause. The rearrangement uses TRBV6-7 and TRBJ2-7, with 8 bases that match TRBD1. TRBV6-7 is an ORF; its function is uncertain. The CDR3 extends over 14 amino acids. CDR3 loop: CAGSYKDRAYEQYF. The CDR3 bases are TGTGCCGGCAGTTATAAGGACAGGGCCTACGAGCAGTACTTC.